The TCR beta chain under discussion was sequenced for a study of blood T cell repertoires in COVID-19. Sequenced by immunoSEQ multiplex PCR; TCRdb stores in-frame clones only, minus some. The data hold 250,000 or so clones, with roughly 87% observed a single time. CDR3 length: 17 residues. Germline CDR1 MGHRA, CDR2 YSYEKL. With V trimmed by 1 base and J by 1 base, 6 bases remained unmatched. This sequence originates from a woman in her 30s with acute COVID-19. The gene calls are TRBV4-1 and TRBJ2-3; 9 bases are a match to TRBD2. Sequencing was done on a sample of PBMCs or T cells enriched from blood (not recorded which). This CDR3 reads CASSQAGLAQGTDTQYF. CDR3 bases: TGCGCCAGCAGCCAAGCGGGACTAGCCCAGGGCACAGATACGCAGTATTTT.